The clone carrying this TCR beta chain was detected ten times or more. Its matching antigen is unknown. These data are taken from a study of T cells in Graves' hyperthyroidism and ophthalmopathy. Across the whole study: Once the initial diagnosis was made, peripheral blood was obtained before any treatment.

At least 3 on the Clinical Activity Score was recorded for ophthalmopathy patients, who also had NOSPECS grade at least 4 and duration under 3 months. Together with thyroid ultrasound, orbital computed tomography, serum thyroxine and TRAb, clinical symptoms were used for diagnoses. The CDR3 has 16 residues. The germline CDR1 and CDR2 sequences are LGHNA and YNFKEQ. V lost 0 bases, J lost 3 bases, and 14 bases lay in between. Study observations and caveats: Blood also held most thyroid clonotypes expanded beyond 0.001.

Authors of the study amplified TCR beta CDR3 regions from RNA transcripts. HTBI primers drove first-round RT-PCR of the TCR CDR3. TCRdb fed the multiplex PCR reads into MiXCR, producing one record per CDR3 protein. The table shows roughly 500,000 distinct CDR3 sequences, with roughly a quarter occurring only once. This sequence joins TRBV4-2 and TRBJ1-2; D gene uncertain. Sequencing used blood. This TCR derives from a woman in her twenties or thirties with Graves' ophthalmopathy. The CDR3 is CASSQDSGGGYYGYTF. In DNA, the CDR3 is TGTGCCAGCAGCCAAGATTCCGGTGGAGGGTACTATGGCTACACCTTC.